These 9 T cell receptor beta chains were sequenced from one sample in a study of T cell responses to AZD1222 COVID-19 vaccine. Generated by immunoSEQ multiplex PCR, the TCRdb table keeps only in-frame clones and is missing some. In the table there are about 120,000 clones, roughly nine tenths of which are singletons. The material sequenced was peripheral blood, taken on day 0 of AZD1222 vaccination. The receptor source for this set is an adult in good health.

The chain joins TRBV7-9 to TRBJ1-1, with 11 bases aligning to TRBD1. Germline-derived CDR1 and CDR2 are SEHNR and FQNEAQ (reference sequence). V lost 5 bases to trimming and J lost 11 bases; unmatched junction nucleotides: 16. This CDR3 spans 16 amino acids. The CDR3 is CASSPRTGGKRGSAFF. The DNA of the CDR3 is TGTGCCAGCAGCCCAAGGACAGGGGGCAAAAGGGGAAGTGCTTTCTTT.

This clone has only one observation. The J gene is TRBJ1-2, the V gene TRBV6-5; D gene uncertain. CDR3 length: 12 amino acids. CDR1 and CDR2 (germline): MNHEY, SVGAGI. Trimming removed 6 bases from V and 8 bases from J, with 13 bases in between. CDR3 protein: CASSSGWEGYTF. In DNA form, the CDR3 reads TGTGCCAGCAGCTCCGGATGGGAGGGCTACACCTTC.

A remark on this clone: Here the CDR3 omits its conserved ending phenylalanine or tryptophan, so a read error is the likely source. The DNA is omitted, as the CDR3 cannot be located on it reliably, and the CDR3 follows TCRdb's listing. The CDR3 is CASSLANTQGVKI. V gene TRBV5-6 combines with J gene TRBJ2-7; the table assigns TRBD1, which was not confirmed against the DNA. Germline V gene sequence: CDR1 SGHDT, CDR2 YYEEEE. Both ends counted, the CDR3 spans 13 residues.

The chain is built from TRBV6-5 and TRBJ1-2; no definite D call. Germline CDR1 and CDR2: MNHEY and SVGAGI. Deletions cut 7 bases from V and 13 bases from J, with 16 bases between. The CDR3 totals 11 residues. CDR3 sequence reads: CASTGGGKLTF. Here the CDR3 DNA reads TGTGCCAGCACCGGAGGAGGAAAACTCACCTTC.

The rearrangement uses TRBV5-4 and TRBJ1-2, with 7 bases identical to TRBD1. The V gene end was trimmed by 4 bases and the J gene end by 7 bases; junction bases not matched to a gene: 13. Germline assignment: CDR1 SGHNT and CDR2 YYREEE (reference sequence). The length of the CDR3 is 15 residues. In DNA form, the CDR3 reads TGTGCCAGCAGCCCGGGGGGGCAGGGGGTTGGTGGCTACACCTTC. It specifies CASSPGGQGVGGYTF.

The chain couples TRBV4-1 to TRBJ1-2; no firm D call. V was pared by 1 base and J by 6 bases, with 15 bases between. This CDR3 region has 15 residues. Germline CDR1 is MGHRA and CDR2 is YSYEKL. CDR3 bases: TGCGCCAGCAGCCAAGGGCCCCCCGGGAATAATGGCTACACCTTC. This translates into CASSQGPPGNNGYTF.

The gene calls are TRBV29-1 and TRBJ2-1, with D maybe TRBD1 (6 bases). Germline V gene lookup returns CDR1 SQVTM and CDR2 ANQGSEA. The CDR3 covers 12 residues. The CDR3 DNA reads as TGCGGATGGACAGACCCATACAATGAGCAGTTCTTC. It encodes CGWTDPYNEQFF.

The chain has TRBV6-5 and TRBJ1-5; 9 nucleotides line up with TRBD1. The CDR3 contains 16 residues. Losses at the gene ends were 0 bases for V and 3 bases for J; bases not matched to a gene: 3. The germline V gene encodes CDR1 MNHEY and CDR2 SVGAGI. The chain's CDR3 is CASSYSWTGANQPQHF. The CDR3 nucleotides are TGTGCCAGCAGTTACTCATGGACAGGGGCCAATCAGCCCCAGCATTTT.

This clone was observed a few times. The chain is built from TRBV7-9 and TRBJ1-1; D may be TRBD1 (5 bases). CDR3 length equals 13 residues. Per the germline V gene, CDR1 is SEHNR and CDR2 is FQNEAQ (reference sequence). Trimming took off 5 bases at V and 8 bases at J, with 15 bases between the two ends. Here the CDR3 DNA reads TGTGCCAGCAGCGTCCGGGGGATAGGGGAAGCTTTCTTT. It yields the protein CASSVRGIGEAFF.